This entry concerns a single T cell receptor beta chain. Its target is unknown. The data were obtained in a study of cytomegalovirus exposure and HLA in healthy donors. The study, taken as a whole, reports: Most of the CMV-associated TCR beta chains (in a later analysis) appeared to be HLA-restricted.

PCR was performed using 60 Vbeta and 13 Jbeta primers. Clones were sequenced by immunoSEQ multiplex PCR, and TCRdb holds only the in-frame ones, with some missing. The repertoire holds tens of thousands of clones, with approximately 78% as singletons. The TCR was taken from a woman in her twenties or thirties in good health and CMV-seronegative. Input material: PBMCs.

CDR3 bases: TGTGCCTGGAGTTCGGACAGGGCTAATGAAAAACTGTTTTTT. Amino acid sequence: CAWSSDRANEKLFF. This chain connects TRBV30 to TRBJ1-4; TRBD1 agrees at 8 bases. This CDR3 region has 14 residues. The V and J ends lost 2 bases and 3 bases, in that order; junction bases with no gene match: 2. Germline V gene data show CDR1 as GTSNPN and CDR2 as SVGIG (reference sequence).